A single sample is the source of the 27 T cell receptor beta chains below, sequenced in a study of identical twins. TCRdb reprocessed the 5' RACE reads with MiXCR, giving one entry per CDR3 protein. This sample has about 900,000 distinct CDR3 sequences; approximately 13% occur once, and the top ten carry about 1.6%. These same data were also listed under a study on yellow fever vaccine responses in identical twins.

Sequencing was carried out using PBMCs. These TCRs come from a woman between 18 and 29 years old in good health.

Ten or more counts support this clonotype. The chain joins TRBV7-8 to TRBJ2-3; D not resolved. Per the germline V gene, CDR1 is SGHVS and CDR2 is FQNEAQ. The CDR3 is 16 residues long. V gave up 3 bases and J gave up 0 bases, with 13 bases separating them. CDR3 bases: TGTGCCAGCAGCTTTGGCAGACAAGCTAGCACAGATACGCAGTATTTT. Encoded protein: CASSFGRQASTDTQYF.

This clonotype was picked up a small number of times. The chain uses TRBV5-1 and TRBJ2-1; D is perhaps TRBD1 (6 bases). The CDR3 runs 15 residues. V was shortened by 5 bases and J by 3 bases, with 15 bases between the two germline ends. Germline V gene data show CDR1 as SGHRS and CDR2 as YFSETQ. The CDR3 here is CASRDRKKSYNEQFF. In DNA form, the CDR3 reads TGCGCCAGCAGAGACAGGAAAAAAAGCTACAATGAGCAGTTCTTC.

V is TRBV29-1 and J is TRBJ2-7; tentatively, D is TRBD1 (6 bases). The germline CDR1 and CDR2 sequences are SQVTM and ANQGSEA. V shed 4 bases and J shed 4 bases, with 35 bases lying between them. The CDR3 sequence is 20 residues long. This chain's CDR3 is CSVVVVSGDGKQTALYEQYF. DNA of the CDR3: TGCAGCGTTGTCGTCGTCTCAGGGGACGGGAAGCAAACGGCCTTATACGAGCAGTACTTC.

This clonotype was seen more than once but under ten times. V gene TRBV2 combines with J gene TRBJ2-1; 11 bases line up with TRBD1. V lost 6 bases, J lost 7 bases, and 5 bases stayed unmatched. This CDR3 has 14 residues. Germline CDR1 is SNHLY and CDR2 is FYNNEI. The CDR3 here is CASSEDRGRNEQFF. CDR3 bases: TGTGCCAGCAGCGAGGACAGGGGGCGTAATGAGCAGTTCTTC. The whole variable domain, filled in from reference TRBV2 and TRBJ2-1, reads EPEVTQTPSHQVTQMGQEVILRCVPISNHLYFYWYRQILGQKVEFLVSFYNNEISEKSEIFDDQFSVERPDGSNFTLKIRSTKLEDSAMYFCASSEDRGRNEQFFGPGTRLTVL.

This clonotype was seen only a few times. CDR3 in amino acids: CAGITGFTDTQYF. Written as DNA, the CDR3 is TGTGCCGGCATTACAGGGTTTACAGATACGCAGTATTTT. The V gene is TRBV2, the J gene TRBJ2-3, with D maybe TRBD1 (6 bases). CDR3 length equals 13 residues. V dropped 11 bases and J dropped 3 bases, with 15 bases sitting between them. Per the germline V gene, CDR1 is SNHLY and CDR2 is FYNNEI.

The chain recombines TRBV2 with TRBJ2-7, with 10 bases aligning to TRBD2. Germline loops: CDR1 SNHLY, CDR2 FYNNEI. V trimming: 3 bases; J trimming: 5 bases; junction bases outside the gene matches: 4. CDR3 length: 14 residues. CDR3 protein: CASSDGLAGDEQYF. The CDR3 DNA reads as TGTGCCAGCAGTGACGGGCTAGCGGGAGACGAGCAGTACTTC.

The chain has TRBV7-9 and TRBJ1-2; no clear D gene. CDR1 and CDR2 (germline): SEHNR, FQNEAQ (reference sequence). V lost 4 bases and J 14 bases, leaving 5 bases between the germline ends. The length of the CDR3 is 8 residues. DNA for the CDR3: TGTGCCAGCAGCTCCCTGACCTTC. Amino acids: CASSSLTF. The whole variable domain, remainder taken from reference TRBV7-9 and TRBJ1-2, is DTGVSQNPRHKITKRGQNVTFRCDPISEHNRLYWYRQTLGQGPEFLTYFQNEAQLEKSRLLSDRFSAERPKGSFSTLEIQRTEQGDSAMYLCASSSLTFGSGTRLTVV.

The gene calls are TRBV3-1 and TRBJ2-3; unclear D gene. The germline V and J ends were trimmed by 2 bases and 4 bases, with 4 bases remaining between them. The CDR3 has 12 amino acids. Germline V gene data show CDR1 as LGHDT and CDR2 as YNNKEL (reference sequence). The CDR3, as DNA: TGTGCCAGCAGCCAACAATCAGATACGCAGTATTTT. Translated: CASSQQSDTQYF.

This chain connects TRBV29-1 to TRBJ1-1; no firm D call. Germline CDR1 and CDR2: SQVTM and ANQGSEA. The V gene lost 4 bases and the J gene lost 3 bases, with 6 bases spanning the gap. The CDR3 runs to 11 residues. The CDR3 region is CSVGQYTEAFF. The DNA of the CDR3 is TGCAGCGTTGGGCAGTACACTGAAGCTTTCTTT.

V usage is TRBV5-1 and J usage is TRBJ2-3; 7 bases agree with TRBD2. V lost 5 bases, J lost 8 bases, and 8 bases stayed unmatched. The CDR3 has 13 amino acids. Germline CDR1 is SGHRS and CDR2 is YFSETQ. The CDR3 coding sequence is TGCGCCAGCAGTCTGTACGGGGAGGGTACGCAGTATTTT. It encodes CASSLYGEGTQYF.

The gene calls are TRBV20-1 and TRBJ1-2; D may be TRBD1 (6 bases). The germline V gene has CDR1 DFQATT and CDR2 SNEGSKA (reference sequence). The CDR3 extends over 15 amino acids. V lost 0 bases to trimming and J lost 0 bases, with 11 bases between them. CDR3 region: CSARDGRDTNYGYTF. The DNA for the CDR3 is TGCAGTGCTAGAGATGGCAGGGACACTAACTATGGCTACACCTTC.

This clonotype came up a few times. The chain carries TRBV7-9 and TRBJ2-5, with 11 bases aligning to TRBD1. The CDR3 sequence is 15 residues long. Germline CDR1 is SEHNR and CDR2 is FQNEAQ (reference sequence). Trimming at V came to 4 bases and at J to 7 bases, leaving 8 bases not matched to a gene. DNA of the CDR3: TGTGCCAGCAGCTCCGGGACAGGGGGATCTGGGACCCAGTACTTC. It codes for CASSSGTGGSGTQYF.

This clonotype turned up a few times. The chain is built from TRBV5-1 and TRBJ2-5; tentatively, D is TRBD1 (7 bases). CDR1 is SGHRS, CDR2 YFSETQ, per germline. With 5 bases removed from V and 5 bases from J, the gap between germline ends came to 16 bases. The length of the CDR3 is 14 residues. CDR3 amino acids: CASSSGGGLETQYF. The DNA of the CDR3 is TGCGCCAGCAGTTCCGGAGGGGGCTTGGAGACCCAGTACTTC. Combining the CDR3 with reference TRBV5-1 and TRBJ2-5 gives the whole variable domain KAGVTQTPRYLIKTRGQQVTLSCSPISGHRSVSWYQQTPGQGLQFLFEYFSETQRNKGNFPGRFSGRQFSNSRSEMNVSTLELGDSALYLCASSSGGGLETQYFGPGTRLLVL.

Only a few counts were recorded for this clonotype. This chain uses TRBV10-3 with TRBJ1-2, with no clear D. CDR1 ENHRY and CDR2 SYGVKD come from the germline V gene. There are 16 residues in the CDR3. V lost 4 bases and J 5 bases, leaving 20 bases between the germline ends. The CDR3 coding sequence is TGTGCCATCAGTGTCTTCCCCCGGCAGCCTGAGTATGGCTACACCTTC. Its protein product is CAISVFPRQPEYGYTF.

This clonotype has ten or more counts. The V gene is TRBV12-3 or TRBV12-4, the J gene TRBJ1-1; D not certain. The germline V and J ends were trimmed by 7 bases and 7 bases, with 13 bases remaining between them. This CDR3 region has 12 residues. CDR3 bases: TGTGCCAGCAACCTTTCGCGGCGTGAAGCTTTCTTT. Encoded protein: CASNLSRREAFF.

This clonotype was detected ten times or more. The gene calls are TRBV10-3 and TRBJ2-5, with a tentative D call TRBD2 (7 bases). Germline CDR1 and CDR2: ENHRY and SYGVKD. The CDR3 is 14 amino acids. Trimming shortened V by 4 bases and J by 5 bases, and 14 bases separated the two germline ends. The CDR3 here is CAISVAGAYETQYF. For the CDR3, the DNA is TGTGCCATCAGTGTTGCGGGGGCCTACGAGACCCAGTACTTC.

The sample holds many counts of this clonotype. This chain joins TRBV20-1 and TRBJ2-4; TRBD1 agrees at 9 bases. Germline values: CDR1 DFQATT, CDR2 SNEGSKA (reference sequence). The CDR3 has 13 residues. The V and J ends lost 6 bases and 11 bases, in that order; junction bases with no gene match: 11. CDR3 in amino acids: CSALPQDRGVQYF. The CDR3 nucleotides read TGCAGTGCCCTACCTCAGGACAGGGGTGTTCAGTACTTC.

The chain employs TRBV10-3 and TRBJ2-2, with D possibly matching TRBD1 (6 bases). V gave up 3 bases and J gave up 1 base, with 12 bases separating them. Germline V gives CDR1 ENHRY, CDR2 SYGVKD. The CDR3 is 16 amino acids. In nucleotides, the CDR3 is TGTGCCATCAGTGACTTGGGACACAGGAACACCGGGGAGCTGTTTTTT. It translates to CAISDLGHRNTGELFF.

The chain has TRBV4-1 and TRBJ2-3; 9 bases map to TRBD2. The CDR3 runs to 16 residues. V lost 1 base to trimming and J lost 2 bases; unmatched junction nucleotides: 4. Germline CDR1 reads MGHRA; CDR2 reads YSYEKL. The CDR3 protein is CASSQAVAGVTDTQYF. CDR3 bases: TGCGCCAGCAGCCAAGCTGTAGCGGGGGTCACAGATACGCAGTATTTT.

This clonotype was observed a few times. The genes are TRBV6-2 or TRBV6-3 and TRBJ2-7; 8 nucleotides align to TRBD2. CDR1 MNHEY and CDR2 SVGEGT come from the germline V gene. Trimming at V came to 2 bases and at J to 5 bases, leaving 8 bases not matched to a gene. The CDR3 contains 15 residues. CDR3 residues: CASSYRPGGSDEQYV. DNA for the CDR3: TGTGCCAGCAGTTACAGGCCGGGGGGGAGTGACGAGCAGTACGTC.

The chain joins TRBV6-1 to TRBJ2-1; 7 bases line up with TRBD2. The length of the CDR3 is 14 residues. Germline values: CDR1 MNHNS, CDR2 SASEGT. The V gene end was trimmed by 11 bases and the J gene end by 4 bases; junction bases not matched to a gene: 11. In nucleotides, the CDR3 is TGTGCCGCCCGTACGGGCGGGAGTTACAATGAGCAGTTCTTC. This sequence encodes CAARTGGSYNEQFF.

The count of this clonotype is one. The chain carries TRBV6-2 or TRBV6-3 and TRBJ1-1; 7 nucleotides line up with TRBD1. Germline CDR1 is MNHEY and CDR2 is SVGEGT. The junction had 11 bases not matched to a gene; V was cut back by 2 bases and J by 5 bases. CDR3 length: 16 amino acids. This CDR3 is CASSYGGQWSGTEAFF. The CDR3, as DNA: TGTGCCAGCAGTTACGGGGGACAGTGGTCGGGTACTGAAGCTTTCTTT.

Notes on this clonotype: At one end, the junction sequence differs from germline, possibly due to a read error. The chain combines TRBV6-4 with TRBJ2-2, with 12 bases aligning to TRBD1. The V gene's germline CDR1 is MRHNA and CDR2 SNTAGT. The length of the CDR3 is 18 residues. CDR3 amino acids: CALHSGQGALLFTAELFF. The CDR3 bases are TGTGCCCTCCATTCGGGACAGGGGGCTTTATTGTTCACCGCGGAGCTGTTTTTT.

This clonotype was counted ten times or more. The CDR3 spells CASSQPLGVGYNEQFF. In DNA, the CDR3 is TGCGCCAGCAGCCAACCCCTGGGCGTGGGCTACAATGAGCAGTTCTTC. V gene TRBV4-1 combines with J gene TRBJ2-1; D unclear. This CDR3 has 16 residues. Germline loops: CDR1 MGHRA, CDR2 YSYEKL. V lost 2 bases and J 3 bases, leaving 14 bases between the germline ends.

This chain connects TRBV29-1 to TRBJ2-1; 7 nucleotides match TRBD1. V dropped 6 bases and J dropped 4; count of bases not matched to a gene: 6. The CDR3 runs 13 residues. CDR1 is SQVTM, CDR2 ANQGSEA, per germline. CDR3 DNA: TGCAGCGTCGACAGGGTACAATACAATGAGCAGTTCTTC. Its translation is CSVDRVQYNEQFF.

This clonotype was recorded a few times. This chain uses TRBV14 with TRBJ2-3; tentatively, D is TRBD1 or TRBD2 (5 bases each). The CDR3 has 17 residues. V lost 4 bases to trimming and J lost 0 bases, with 17 bases between them. Germline V gene lookup returns CDR1 SGHDN and CDR2 FVKESK. The CDR3 DNA sequence: TGTGCCAGCAGCCTTCCCCCCGGGACCGCTAGCACAGATACGCAGTATTTT. This sequence encodes CASSLPPGTASTDTQYF.

This clonotype was seen repeatedly, ten times or more. The V and J genes are TRBV5-1 and TRBJ2-6; 7 nucleotides agree with TRBD1. The CDR3 is made up of 18 amino acids. Germline loops: CDR1 SGHRS, CDR2 YFSETQ. Trimming removed 0 bases from V and 0 bases from J; junction bases left unmatched: 6. This CDR3 is CASSLAYRGPSGANVLTF. The CDR3, as DNA: TGCGCCAGCAGCTTGGCATACAGGGGACCCTCTGGGGCCAACGTCCTGACTTTC.